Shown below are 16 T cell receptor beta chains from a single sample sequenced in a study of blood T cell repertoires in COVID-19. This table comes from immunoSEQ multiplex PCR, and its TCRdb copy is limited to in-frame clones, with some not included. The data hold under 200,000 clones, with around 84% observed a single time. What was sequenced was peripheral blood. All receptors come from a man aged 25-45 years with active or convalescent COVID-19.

The CDR3 sequence: CASRTRGTDTQYF. CDR3 bases: TGTGCCAGCAGAACTAGGGGCACAGATACGCAGTATTTT. The chain combines TRBV7-8 with TRBJ2-3; perhaps TRBD2 as D (5 bases). Germline values: CDR1 SGHVS, CDR2 FQNEAQ. CDR3 length: 13 amino acids. V was shortened by 6 bases and J by 1 base, with 8 bases between the two germline ends.

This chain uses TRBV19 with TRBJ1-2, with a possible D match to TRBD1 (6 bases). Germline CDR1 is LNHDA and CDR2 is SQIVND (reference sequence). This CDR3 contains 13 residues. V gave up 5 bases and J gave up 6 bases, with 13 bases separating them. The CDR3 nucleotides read TGTGCCAGTAGTTACCTTAACAGGGATGGCTACACCTTC. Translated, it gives CASSYLNRDGYTF.

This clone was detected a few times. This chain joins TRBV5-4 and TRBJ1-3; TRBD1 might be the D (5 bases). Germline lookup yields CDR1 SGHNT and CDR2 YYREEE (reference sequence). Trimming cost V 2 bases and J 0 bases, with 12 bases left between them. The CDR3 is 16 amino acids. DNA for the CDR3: TGTGCCAGCAGCTTATCTGGGGCACTCTCTGGAAACACCATATATTTT. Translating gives CASSLSGALSGNTIYF. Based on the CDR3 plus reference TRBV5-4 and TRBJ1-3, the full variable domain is ETGVTQSPTHLIKTRGQQVTLRCSSQSGHNTVSWYQQALGQGPQFIFQYYREEENGRGNFPPRFSGLQFPNYSSELNVNALELDDSALYLCASSLSGALSGNTIYFGEGSWLTVV.

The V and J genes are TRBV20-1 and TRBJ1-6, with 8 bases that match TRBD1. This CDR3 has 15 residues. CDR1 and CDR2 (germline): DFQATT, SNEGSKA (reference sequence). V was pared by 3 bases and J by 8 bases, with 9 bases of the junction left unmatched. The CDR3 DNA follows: TGCAGTGCTAGTGTCATAATGGACAGGGATTCACCCCTCCACTTT. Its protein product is CSASVIMDRDSPLHF.

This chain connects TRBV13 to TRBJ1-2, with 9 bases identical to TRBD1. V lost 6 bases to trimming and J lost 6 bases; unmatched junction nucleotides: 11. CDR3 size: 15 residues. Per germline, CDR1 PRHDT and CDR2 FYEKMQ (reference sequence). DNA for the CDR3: TGTGCCAGCAGTTCAACAGGGGGCGAGAGAAATGGCTACACCTTC. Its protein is CASSSTGGERNGYTF.

Written as DNA, the CDR3 is TGCGCCAGCAGCTTCGACAGGGATGCTGAAGCTTTCTTT. As protein: CASSFDRDAEAFF. V gene TRBV5-1 combines with J gene TRBJ1-1; 7 nucleotides match TRBD1. Germline CDR1 and CDR2: SGHRS and YFSETQ. J gave up 6 bases and V 2 bases, and 4 bases lay outside the gene matches. CDR3 length: 13 residues.

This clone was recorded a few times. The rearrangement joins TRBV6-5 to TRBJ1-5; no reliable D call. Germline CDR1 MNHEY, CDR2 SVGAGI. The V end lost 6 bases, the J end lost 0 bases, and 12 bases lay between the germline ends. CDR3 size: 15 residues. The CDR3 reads CASSSDMYSNQPQHF. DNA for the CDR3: TGTGCCAGCAGCTCTGACATGTATAGCAATCAGCCCCAGCATTTT.

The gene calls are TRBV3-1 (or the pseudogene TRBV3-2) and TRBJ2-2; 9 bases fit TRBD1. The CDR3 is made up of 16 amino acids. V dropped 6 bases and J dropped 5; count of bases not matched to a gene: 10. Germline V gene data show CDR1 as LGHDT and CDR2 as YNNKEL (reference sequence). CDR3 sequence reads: CASSTRDRVETGELFF. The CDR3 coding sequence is TGTGCCAGCAGTACCCGGGACAGGGTGGAAACCGGGGAGCTGTTTTTT.

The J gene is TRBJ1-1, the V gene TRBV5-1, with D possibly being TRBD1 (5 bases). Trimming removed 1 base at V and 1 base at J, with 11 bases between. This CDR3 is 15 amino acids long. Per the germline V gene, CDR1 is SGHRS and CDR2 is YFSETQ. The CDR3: CASSLFGDSNTEAFF. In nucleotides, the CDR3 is TGCGCCAGCAGCTTGTTCGGGGACTCGAACACTGAAGCTTTCTTT.

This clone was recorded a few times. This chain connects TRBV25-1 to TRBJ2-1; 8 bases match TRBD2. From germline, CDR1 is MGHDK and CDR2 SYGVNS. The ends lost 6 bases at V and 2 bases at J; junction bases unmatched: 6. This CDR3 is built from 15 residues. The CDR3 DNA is TGTGCCAGCAGCGGGGGACTAGGCCCCTACAATGAGCAGTTCTTC. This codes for CASSGGLGPYNEQFF.

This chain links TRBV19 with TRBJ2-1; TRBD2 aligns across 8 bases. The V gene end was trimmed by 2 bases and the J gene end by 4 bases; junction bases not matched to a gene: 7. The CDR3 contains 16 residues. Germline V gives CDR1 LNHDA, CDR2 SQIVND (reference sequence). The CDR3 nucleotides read TGTGCCAGTAGTATACGAAGCGGGGGCTTTTACAATGAGCAGTTCTTC. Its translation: CASSIRSGGFYNEQFF.

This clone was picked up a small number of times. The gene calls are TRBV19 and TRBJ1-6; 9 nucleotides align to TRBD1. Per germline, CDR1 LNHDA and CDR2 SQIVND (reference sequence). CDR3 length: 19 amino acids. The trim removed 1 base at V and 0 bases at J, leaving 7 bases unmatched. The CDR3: CASSIAGQGPSSYNSPLHF. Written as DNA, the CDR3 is TGTGCCAGTAGTATAGCGGGACAGGGCCCGAGCTCCTATAATTCACCCCTCCACTTT.

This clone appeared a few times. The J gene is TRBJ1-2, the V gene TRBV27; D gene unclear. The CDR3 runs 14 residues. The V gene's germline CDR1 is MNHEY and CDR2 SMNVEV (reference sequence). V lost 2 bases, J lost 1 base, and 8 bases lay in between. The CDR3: CASSLQAVNYGYTF. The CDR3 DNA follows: TGTGCCAGCAGTTTACAGGCTGTTAACTATGGCTACACCTTC.

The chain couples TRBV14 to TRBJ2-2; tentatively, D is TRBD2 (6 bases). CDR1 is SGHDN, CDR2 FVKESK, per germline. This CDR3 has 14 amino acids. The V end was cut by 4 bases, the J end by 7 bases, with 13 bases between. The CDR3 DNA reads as TGTGCCAGCAGCCCCAGAGCCGGGGGCGGGGAGCTGTTTTTT. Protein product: CASSPRAGGGELFF.

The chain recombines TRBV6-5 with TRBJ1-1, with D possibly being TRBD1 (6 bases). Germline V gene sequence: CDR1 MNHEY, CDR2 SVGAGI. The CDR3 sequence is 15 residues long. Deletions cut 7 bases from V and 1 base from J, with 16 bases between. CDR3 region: CASNARRTANTEAFF. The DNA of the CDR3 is TGTGCCAGCAACGCCCGCCGGACAGCGAACACTGAAGCTTTCTTT.

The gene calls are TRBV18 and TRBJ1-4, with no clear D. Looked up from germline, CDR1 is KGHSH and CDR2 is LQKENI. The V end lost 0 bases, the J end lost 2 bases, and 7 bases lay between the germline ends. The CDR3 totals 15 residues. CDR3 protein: CASSPPRGTNEKLFF. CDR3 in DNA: TGTGCCAGCTCACCACCGCGAGGGACTAATGAAAAACTGTTTTTT. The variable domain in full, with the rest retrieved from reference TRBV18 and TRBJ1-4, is NAGVMQNPRHLVRRRGQEARLRCSPMKGHSHVYWYRQLPEEGLKFMVYLQKENIIDESGMPKERFSAEFPKEGPSILRIQQVVRGDSAAYFCASSPPRGTNEKLFFGSGTQLSVL.